The clone carrying this T cell receptor beta chain was counted a single time. Its antigen remains unidentified. The primer mix had 60 Vbeta and 13 Jbeta primers. Sequencing was performed with immunoSEQ multiplex PCR; in TCRdb, only in-frame clones are kept and a portion is missing. Of approximately 100,000 clones listed, roughly 72% were seen once; the top ten hold around 5%. These data originate in a study of cytomegalovirus exposure and HLA in healthy donors. General study findings and limits: The authors later found TCR association rates varying by HLA locus, with DRB1 most and HLA-C fewest.

V lost 4 bases, J lost 4 bases, and 5 bases stayed unmatched. Looked up from germline, CDR1 is SGDLS and CDR2 is YYNGEE. The CDR3 has 15 residues. Sequencing was done on a sample of PBMCs. V gene TRBV9 combines with J gene TRBJ2-6; the match to TRBD1 covers 7 bases. The receptor was derived from a woman younger than 30 in good health and CMV-seropositive. CDR3 nucleotides: TGTGCCAGCAGCCAGGGGGATGGGGGGGCCAACGTCCTGACTTTC. It encodes CASSQGDGGANVLTF. Full variable domain (rest looked up from reference TRBV9 and TRBJ2-6): DSGVTQTPKHLITATGQRVTLRCSPRSGDLSVYWYQQSLDQGLQFLIQYYNGEERAKGNILERFSAQQFPDLHSELNLSSLELGDSALYFCASSQGDGGANVLTFGAGSRLTVL.